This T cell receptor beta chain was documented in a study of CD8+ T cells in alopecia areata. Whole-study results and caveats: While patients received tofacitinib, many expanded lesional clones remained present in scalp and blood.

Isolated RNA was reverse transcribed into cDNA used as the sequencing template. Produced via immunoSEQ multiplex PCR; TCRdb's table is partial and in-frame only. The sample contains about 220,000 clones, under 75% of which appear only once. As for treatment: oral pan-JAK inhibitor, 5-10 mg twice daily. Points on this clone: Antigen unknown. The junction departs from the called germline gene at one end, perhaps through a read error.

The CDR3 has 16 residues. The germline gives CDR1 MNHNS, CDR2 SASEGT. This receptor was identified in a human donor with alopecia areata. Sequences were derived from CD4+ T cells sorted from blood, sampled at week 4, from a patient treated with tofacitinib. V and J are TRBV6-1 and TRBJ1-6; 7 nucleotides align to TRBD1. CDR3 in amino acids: CASSEGTVSYNSPLHF. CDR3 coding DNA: TGTGCCAGCAGTGAGGGGACAGTTAGTTATAATTCACCGCTCCACTTT.